A selection of T cell receptor beta chains follows, all from one sample in a study of T cell changes during pregnancy in multiple sclerosis. The assay was immunoSEQ multiplex PCR, and TCRdb's table has in-frame clones only and misses some. Of 30,000 to 35,000 clones listed, over 80% are singletons. Specimen: CD8+ T cells from peripheral blood mononuclear cells, collected in the first trimester of pregnancy. These TCRs come from a female donor with multiple sclerosis, enrolled in a pregnancy study. Both conserved end residues are trimmed from each CDR3. The order of the fields is CDR3 protein, V gene, J gene.

CDR3aa: ASSAGQPQH
v_gene: TRBV2
j_gene: TRBJ1-5

CDR3aa: ASSGGQDRYEQY
v_gene: TRBV9
j_gene: TRBJ2-7

CDR3aa: ASGTWGDNEQF
v_gene: TRBV12-5
j_gene: TRBJ2-1

CDR3aa: ASSYRTGPLYEQF
v_gene: TRBV6-5
j_gene: TRBJ2-1

CDR3aa: ASSLIRGSNSPLH
v_gene: TRBV5-6
j_gene: TRBJ1-6

CDR3aa: ASSERTGDSPLH
v_gene: TRBV6-1
j_gene: TRBJ1-6

CDR3aa: ASSLVPTGLAGNTIY
v_gene: TRBV5-6
j_gene: TRBJ1-3

CDR3aa: ASSFKGLLNTEAF
v_gene: TRBV11-3
j_gene: TRBJ1-1

CDR3aa: ASSLRQGEETQY
v_gene: TRBV7-9
j_gene: TRBJ2-5

CDR3aa: ASSIIGSETQY
v_gene: TRBV6-5
j_gene: TRBJ2-5

CDR3aa: ASGQGHTGAYGYT
v_gene: TRBV27
j_gene: TRBJ1-2

CDR3aa: ASSDLGLKNTEAF
v_gene: TRBV2
j_gene: TRBJ1-1

CDR3aa: ASSQDLASSYNSPLH
v_gene: TRBV4-3
j_gene: TRBJ1-6

CDR3aa: ASSTGVTEAF
v_gene: TRBV25-1
j_gene: TRBJ1-1

CDR3aa: ASSQWETNTEAF
v_gene: TRBV4-1
j_gene: TRBJ1-1

CDR3aa: ASSEYGGSYEQF
v_gene: TRBV25-1
j_gene: TRBJ2-1

CDR3aa: ASSERLDTDTQY
v_gene: TRBV6-4
j_gene: TRBJ2-3

CDR3aa: ASSLATGTEKLF
v_gene: TRBV7-9
j_gene: TRBJ1-4

CDR3aa: ASRTEETEAF
v_gene: TRBV28
j_gene: TRBJ1-1

CDR3aa: ASSLTGLAGEGSYEQY
v_gene: TRBV13
j_gene: TRBJ2-7

CDR3aa: ASSLAGGRAEQF
v_gene: TRBV7-7
j_gene: TRBJ2-1

CDR3aa: ASSAANSGNTIY
v_gene: TRBV11-2
j_gene: TRBJ1-3

CDR3aa: ASTGGTDTQY
v_gene: TRBV27
j_gene: TRBJ2-3

CDR3aa: ASSSIAGGSYEQY
v_gene: TRBV19
j_gene: TRBJ2-7

CDR3aa: ASSSGLAGPSTDTQY
v_gene: TRBV5-5
j_gene: TRBJ2-3

CDR3aa: ASSQEVFGTVLTDTQY
v_gene: TRBV4-2
j_gene: TRBJ2-3

CDR3aa: ASSPAREQNEQF
v_gene: TRBV27
j_gene: TRBJ2-1

CDR3aa: ASSIVGESSYEQY
v_gene: TRBV19
j_gene: TRBJ2-7

CDR3aa: ASSKRRRNEKLF
v_gene: TRBV21-1
j_gene: TRBJ1-4

CDR3aa: ASSTRGPDTQY
v_gene: TRBV19
j_gene: TRBJ2-3

CDR3aa: ASSEWPGTSEQY
v_gene: TRBV6-1
j_gene: TRBJ2-7

CDR3aa: ASSDSIGSGRGEQF
v_gene: TRBV6-4
j_gene: TRBJ2-1

CDR3aa: ASRPGGSSYEQY
v_gene: TRBV27
j_gene: TRBJ2-7

CDR3aa: ASSARTGGADTQY
v_gene: TRBV6-1
j_gene: TRBJ2-3

CDR3aa: ASGPGGDTQY
v_gene: TRBV27
j_gene: TRBJ2-3

CDR3aa: ASSLDGQFYGYT
v_gene: TRBV27
j_gene: TRBJ1-2

CDR3aa: ASSLELPGTIPYEQY
v_gene: TRBV5-6
j_gene: TRBJ2-7

CDR3aa: ATSRDLTSGSFRTGELF
v_gene: TRBV15
j_gene: TRBJ2-2

CDR3aa: ASSQQGTDTQY
v_gene: TRBV28
j_gene: TRBJ2-3

CDR3aa: ASSQVMGTGGYEQY
v_gene: TRBV4-2
j_gene: TRBJ2-7

CDR3aa: ASSPYGTGGYEQY
v_gene: TRBV13
j_gene: TRBJ2-7

CDR3aa: ASSPPGGELF
v_gene: TRBV11-2
j_gene: TRBJ2-2

CDR3aa: ASSTTRVLTDTQY
v_gene: TRBV7-2
j_gene: TRBJ2-3

CDR3aa: ASTQLITDGYT
v_gene: TRBV5-6
j_gene: TRBJ1-2

CDR3aa: ASSSQTTESYEQY
v_gene: TRBV6-5
j_gene: TRBJ2-7

CDR3aa: AWSVGSDQETQY
v_gene: TRBV30
j_gene: TRBJ2-5

CDR3aa: ASSLSGSTGELF
v_gene: TRBV7-3
j_gene: TRBJ2-2

CDR3aa: ASTPGEGPPPEGYT
v_gene: TRBV28
j_gene: TRBJ1-2

CDR3aa: ASSPGLAGVSWGETQY
v_gene: TRBV18
j_gene: TRBJ2-5

CDR3aa: ASKDWGGTGELF
v_gene: TRBV27
j_gene: TRBJ2-2